What follows are 27 T cell receptor beta chains derived from one specimen sequenced in a study of control samples from healthy donors and cancer patients. TCRdb keeps only in-frame clones here, not all; method: immunoSEQ multiplex PCR. The profile covers some 150,000 clones, with roughly nine tenths appearing a single time and about 7.1% taken by the ten largest. The sample comprised blood. These receptors all come from a man aged 18 to 30 in good health.

CDR3 protein: CASSTWRSSGQETQYF. In DNA, the CDR3 is TGCGCCAGCAGCACCTGGAGGTCTAGCGGGCAAGAGACCCAGTACTTC. V and J are TRBV5-1 and TRBJ2-5, with 8 bases matching TRBD2. The length of the CDR3 is 16 residues. V lost 4 bases, J lost 2 bases, and 10 bases stayed unmatched. Germline V CDR1 and CDR2: SGHRS, YFSETQ.

The genes are TRBV19 and TRBJ1-2; TRBD1 aligns across 10 bases. The J segment lost 2 bases and the V segment lost 4 bases, leaving 1 base of the junction unmatched. Germline CDR1 is LNHDA and CDR2 is SQIVND (reference sequence). There are 14 residues in the CDR3. The CDR3: CASSKDRGNYGYTF. As DNA, the CDR3 is TGTGCCAGTAGTAAGGACAGGGGGAACTATGGCTACACCTTC.

The V gene is TRBV7-9, the J gene TRBJ1-6; weak D call: TRBD1 (6 bases). Trimming pared 3 bases from V and 3 bases from J, leaving 12 bases between. Germline CDR1 is SEHNR and CDR2 is FQNEAQ (reference sequence). This CDR3 has 16 residues. The CDR3 region is CASSLGGQNYNSPLHF. CDR3 nucleotides: TGTGCCAGCAGCTTGGGAGGACAGAACTATAATTCACCCCTCCACTTT.

The genes are TRBV6-2 or TRBV6-3 and TRBJ1-6, with D possibly TRBD1 on 5 matching bases. Trimming removed 1 base at V and 10 bases at J, with 11 bases between. Germline lookup yields CDR1 MNHEY and CDR2 SVGEGT. The length of the CDR3 is 14 residues. The CDR3 DNA reads as TGTGCCAGCAGTTACTTCGCAGGGTTCTCACCCCTCCACTTT. As protein: CASSYFAGFSPLHF.

The rearrangement joins TRBV10-2 to TRBJ2-7, with a possible D match to TRBD1 (5 bases). Germline CDR1 reads WSHSY; CDR2 reads SAAADI. This CDR3 spans 14 amino acids. V was trimmed by 3 bases and J by 0 bases, leaving 9 bases between them. The CDR3 region has the DNA TGCGCCAGCAGTGAACCAGGGATCTCCTACGAGCAGTACTTC. It is translated as CASSEPGISYEQYF.

This sequence joins TRBV4-1 and TRBJ2-3; possible D gene TRBD2, 7 bases. The CDR3 has 15 residues. V was pared by 1 base and J by 3 bases, with 11 bases between. The germline V gene has CDR1 MGHRA and CDR2 YSYEKL. The DNA of the CDR3 is TGCGCCAGCAGCCAAGGGGGGGGCTTTACAGATACGCAGTATTTT. Amino acid sequence: CASSQGGGFTDTQYF.

The chain is built from TRBV5-4 and TRBJ1-4, with 8 bases aligning to TRBD1. V trimming: 4 bases; J trimming: 0 bases; junction bases outside the gene matches: 5. CDR1 and CDR2 from the germline V gene are SGHNT and YYREEE (reference sequence). The CDR3 has 16 residues. This chain's CDR3 is CASSADRATTNEKLFF. Here the CDR3 DNA reads TGTGCCAGCAGCGCGGACAGGGCTACAACTAATGAAAAACTGTTTTTT.

This chain joins TRBV4-2 and TRBJ1-1; D unresolved. Trimming shortened V by 3 bases and J by 1 base, and 18 bases separated the two germline ends. The CDR3 spans 17 residues. Germline V lookup: CDR1 LGHNA, CDR2 YNFKEQ. As DNA, the CDR3 is TGTGCCAGCAGCCAGGCTCACCTCGGGGTTCAGAACACTGAAGCTTTCTTT. Translating gives CASSQAHLGVQNTEAFF.

This chain links TRBV9 with TRBJ1-6; no clear D gene. The CDR3 consists of 12 residues. V dropped 7 bases and J dropped 9 bases, with 11 bases sitting between them. CDR1 and CDR2 (germline): SGDLS, YYNGEE. CDR3 in DNA: TGTGCCAGCGACCGAAAGGGTTCACCCCTCCACTTT. Protein product: CASDRKGSPLHF.

This rearrangement joins TRBV7-2 to TRBJ1-1; a weak D match, TRBD1 (5 bases). The CDR3 is made up of 15 amino acids. Germline-derived CDR1 and CDR2 are SGHTA and FQGNSA. The V gene lost 4 bases and the J gene lost 1 base, with 13 bases spanning the gap. The DNA of the CDR3 is TGTGCCAGCAGCTCCACAAGGGGCAGGAACACTGAAGCTTTCTTT. It is translated as CASSSTRGRNTEAFF. The variable domain in full, with the rest retrieved from reference TRBV7-2 and TRBJ1-1, is GAGVSQSPSNKVTEKGKDVELRCDPISGHTALYWYRQSLGQGLEFLIYFQGNSAPDKSGLPSDRFSAERTGGSVSTLTIQRTQQEDSAVYLCASSSTRGRNTEAFFGQGTRLTVV.

The rearrangement uses TRBV9 and TRBJ2-5; 11 nucleotides agree with TRBD2. After removal of 7 bases from V and 4 bases from J, the junction contained 18 bases not matched to a gene. The CDR3 extends over 18 amino acids. Germline assignment: CDR1 SGDLS and CDR2 YYNGEE. The DNA of the CDR3 is TGTGCCAGCGGACAGGATACTAGCGGGGGCTCGTCCCCAGAGACCCAGTACTTC. Its translation is CASGQDTSGGSSPETQYF.

The chain couples TRBV6-5 to TRBJ1-5; D is perhaps TRBD1 (6 bases). Germline values: CDR1 MNHEY, CDR2 SVGAGI. The CDR3 runs 14 residues. The V end lost 5 bases, the J end lost 4 bases, and 12 bases lay between the germline ends. The CDR3 reads CASSPGAGNQPQHF. For the CDR3, the DNA is TGTGCCAGCAGTCCGGGGGCAGGGAATCAGCCCCAGCATTTT.

The rearrangement joins TRBV7-9 to TRBJ2-2, with a tentative D call TRBD1 (5 bases). Trimming shortened V by 3 bases and J by 6 bases, and 14 bases separated the two germline ends. The CDR3 loop spans 15 amino acids. CDR1 is SEHNR, CDR2 FQNEAQ, per germline (reference sequence). CDR3: CASSFTDRRAGELFF. The CDR3 DNA reads TGTGCCAGCAGCTTTACCGACAGAAGGGCCGGGGAGCTGTTTTTT.

The chain is built from TRBV11-1 and TRBJ2-7; D possibly matches TRBD1 or TRBD2 (6 bases each). The V gene's germline CDR1 is SGHAT and CDR2 FQDESV (reference sequence). The CDR3 consists of 13 residues. V was trimmed by 4 bases and J by 7 bases, leaving 14 bases between them. Written as DNA, the CDR3 is TGTGCCAGCAGCTCGGGGGCAGGGAGGGAGCAGTACTTC. Amino acids: CASSSGAGREQYF.

The chain combines TRBV9 with TRBJ1-2; D not certain. CDR3 length: 18 amino acids. Trimming took 4 bases from V and 0 from J, leaving 22 bases between them. Per germline, CDR1 SGDLS and CDR2 YYNGEE. The CDR3 sequence is CASSLGNLSQKANYGYTF. CDR3 nucleotides: TGTGCCAGCAGCCTGGGTAATTTGAGTCAGAAAGCTAACTATGGCTACACCTTC.

V and J are TRBV19 and TRBJ1-1; TRBD1 is a possible D gene (5 bases). The CDR3 contains 13 residues. Trimming removed 3 bases at V and 1 base at J, with 6 bases between. The V gene's germline CDR1 is LNHDA and CDR2 SQIVND (reference sequence). In DNA form, the CDR3 reads TGTGCCAGTAGTATCGGGGCGAACACTGAAGCTTTCTTT. This gives the protein CASSIGANTEAFF. Looking up the rest from reference TRBV19 and TRBJ1-1 gives the full variable domain: DGGITQSPKYLFRKEGQNVTLSCEQNLNHDAMYWYRQDPGQGLRLIYYSQIVNDFQKGDIAEGYSVSREKKESFPLTVTSAQKNPTAFYLCASSIGANTEAFFGQGTRLTVV.

The chain links TRBV2 to TRBJ2-5; possible D gene TRBD2, 6 bases. The CDR3 covers 15 residues. V shed 4 bases and J shed 3 bases, with 15 bases lying between them. Germline CDR1 SNHLY, CDR2 FYNNEI. The CDR3 DNA reads as TGTGCCAGCAGTGGGGGGACTGGACAAAAAGAGACCCAGTACTTC. The encoded protein is CASSGGTGQKETQYF.

The chain links TRBV5-1 to TRBJ2-7; weak D call: TRBD1 (5 bases). V was cut by 4 bases and J by 0 bases, with 11 bases left in between. CDR3 length: 14 residues. Germline values: CDR1 SGHRS, CDR2 YFSETQ. In nucleotides, the CDR3 is TGCGCCAGCAGCCCCGACAGACACTCCTACGAGCAGTACTTC. This translates into CASSPDRHSYEQYF.

The chain is built from TRBV6-5 and TRBJ1-1; TRBD1 is a possible D gene (5 bases). The V gene's germline CDR1 is MNHEY and CDR2 SVGAGI. This CDR3 is built from 13 residues. V lost 8 bases, J lost 6 bases, and 16 bases lay in between. The CDR3 loop is CASHPGGLPEAFF. The CDR3 bases are TGTGCCAGCCATCCCGGGGGTCTCCCTGAAGCTTTCTTT.

The chain joins TRBV27 to TRBJ2-7; D ambiguous. The germline V and J ends were trimmed by 4 bases and 2 bases, with 3 bases remaining between them. This CDR3 contains 11 residues. The germline V gene has CDR1 MNHEY and CDR2 SMNVEV (reference sequence). The CDR3 DNA is TGTGCCAGCAGTTCTGCCTACGAGCAGTACTTC. Protein sequence: CASSSAYEQYF.

The chain combines TRBV7-9 with TRBJ2-7, with D perhaps matching TRBD2 (5 bases). The CDR3 extends over 14 amino acids. Germline V gene sequence: CDR1 SEHNR, CDR2 FQNEAQ (reference sequence). Trimming cost V 0 bases and J 3 bases, with 9 bases left between them. The CDR3 loop is CASSLAARDYEQYF. The CDR3 coding sequence is TGTGCCAGCAGCTTAGCGGCCCGGGACTACGAGCAGTACTTC.

The chain links TRBV19 to TRBJ2-1; 8 positions agree with TRBD2. J lost 6 bases, V lost 8 bases, and 6 bases had no gene match. The germline gives CDR1 LNHDA, CDR2 SQIVND (reference sequence). This CDR3 is built from 13 residues. CDR3 sequence: CASAPGLVNEQFF. Written as DNA, the CDR3 is TGTGCCAGTGCCCCGGGACTAGTCAATGAGCAGTTCTTC.

The V call is TRBV19, the J call TRBJ1-2; D unresolved. Germline assignment: CDR1 LNHDA and CDR2 SQIVND (reference sequence). The CDR3 length is 13 residues. The V and J ends lost 4 bases and 4 bases respectively, with 10 bases between them. CDR3 bases: TGTGCCAGTAGTACCCCCGGATCCTATGGCTACACCTTC. The encoded protein is CASSTPGSYGYTF. The whole variable domain, remainder taken from reference TRBV19 and TRBJ1-2, is DGGITQSPKYLFRKEGQNVTLSCEQNLNHDAMYWYRQDPGQGLRLIYYSQIVNDFQKGDIAEGYSVSREKKESFPLTVTSAQKNPTAFYLCASSTPGSYGYTFGSGTRLTVV.

The V call is TRBV28, the J call TRBJ1-5; TRBD1 might be the D (6 bases). CDR3 length equals 15 residues. Germline CDR1 MDHEN, CDR2 SYDVKM. Trimming removed 6 bases at V and 2 bases at J, with 14 bases between. The CDR3 here is CASRIGGGGNQPQHF. The CDR3 bases are TGTGCCAGCAGGATAGGGGGGGGAGGCAATCAGCCCCAGCATTTT.

The genes are TRBV29-1 and TRBJ2-7; D remains unclear. Germline V lookup: CDR1 SQVTM, CDR2 ANQGSEA. With 4 bases removed from V and 7 bases from J, the gap between germline ends came to 11 bases. CDR3 size: 11 residues. The CDR3 nucleotides read TGCAGCGTTGCGGCAGGTGGGGAGCAGTACTTC. This codes for CSVAAGGEQYF.

The chain joins TRBV28 to TRBJ2-2, with D perhaps matching TRBD2 (5 bases). The germline V and J ends were trimmed by 2 bases and 6 bases, with 10 bases remaining between them. Germline V CDR1 and CDR2: MDHEN, SYDVKM. The CDR3 loop spans 14 amino acids. The CDR3 DNA sequence: TGTGCCAGCAGTTTAGACCGGCGGGCCGGGGAGCTGTTTTTT. The encoded protein is CASSLDRRAGELFF.

V usage is TRBV5-1 and J usage is TRBJ1-4; no clear D gene. The V gene lost 7 bases and the J gene lost 3 bases, with 10 bases spanning the gap. Per germline, CDR1 SGHRS and CDR2 YFSETQ. This CDR3 is built from 13 residues. CDR3 DNA sequence: TGCGCCAGCCGGATTGGTTCTAATGAAAAACTGTTTTTT. Its protein is CASRIGSNEKLFF. The full variable domain, in which reference TRBV5-1 and TRBJ1-4 provide the parts outside the CDR3, is KAGVTQTPRYLIKTRGQQVTLSCSPISGHRSVSWYQQTPGQGLQFLFEYFSETQRNKGNFPGRFSGRQFSNSRSEMNVSTLELGDSALYLCASRIGSNEKLFFGSGTQLSVL.